These 2 T cell receptor beta chains came from one sample sequenced in a study of blood T cell repertoires in COVID-19. Assay: immunoSEQ multiplex PCR; the TCRdb copy retains only in-frame clones and omits some. The sample includes 60,000 to 90,000 clones, around two thirds seen only once; the top ten take just over 2.5%. The specimen was peripheral blood. Receptors were obtained from a human donor with acute or convalescent COVID-19. The donor label of this sample is uncertain.

This sequence joins TRBV5-1 and TRBJ2-3; 14 bases match TRBD2. V lost 2 bases, J lost 10 bases, and 9 bases stayed unmatched. CDR3 size: 16 residues. Germline CDR1 is SGHRS and CDR2 is YFSETQ. The CDR3 protein is CASSFSGLAGEGSQYF. As DNA, the CDR3 is TGCGCCAGCAGCTTCTCGGGACTAGCGGGGGAGGGATCGCAGTATTTT.

The CDR3 loop is CASSLEVSGELFF. DNA of the CDR3: TGTGCCAGCAGCTTGGAAGTGAGCGGGGAGCTGTTTTTT. V is TRBV5-5 and J is TRBJ2-2, with D unclear. Trimming shortened V by 0 bases and J by 7 bases, and 7 bases separated the two germline ends. In germline, CDR1 is SGHKS, CDR2 YYEKEE (reference sequence). The CDR3 runs 13 residues.